This T cell receptor beta chain was profiled in a study of STAT5B mutations in CD4+ large granular lymphocyte leukemia. General observations from the study: CD4-sorted patient repertoires seemed more clonal than healthy CD4+ repertoires.

A note on this clone: Its specificity is unknown.

Authors' methods: A productive frequency of 2.59 x 10-5 was the lowest detectable. Only in-frame clones appear in the TCRdb table, and some are missing; sequencing was by immunoSEQ multiplex PCR. V and J calls and clone size follow that table, whereas D and trimming were derived from the DNA. The sample holds tens of thousands of clones, more than 65% seen once. Unmatched junction bases numbered 6, after V lost 5 bases and J lost 7 bases. This CDR3 comprises 15 residues. In germline, CDR1 is LNHDA, CDR2 SQIVND (reference sequence). The sample comprised CD4+ T cells from blood buffy coats. The TCR sequence derives from a human donor in good health. The rearrangement links TRBV19 to TRBJ1-4, with 11 nucleotides matching TRBD1. CDR3 amino acids: CASSRRDRGTEKLFF. CDR3 DNA sequence: TGTGCCAGTAGTCGCCGGGACAGGGGGACTGAAAAACTGTTTTTT.